The entry that follows covers one T cell receptor beta chain sequence. Authors' processing steps: Scientists estimated how many nucleated cells there were by amplifying reference gene primers. The repertoire was sequenced with immunoSEQ multiplex PCR; TCRdb's copy has only in-frame clones and lacks some. For V, J and clone size, that table is used; D and trimming come from the DNA. The sample shows roughly 160,000 clones, over 70% of them seen only once. Recruits, aged roughly 18 to 90 years, lived in 20 to 30 US areas. This entry belongs to a study of blood T cell repertoires in COVID-19. Looked up from germline, CDR1 is SGHRS and CDR2 is YFSETQ. Trimming shortened V by 1 base and J by 4 bases, and 11 bases separated the two germline ends. CDR3 length equals 14 residues.

The sequenced material came from PBMCs or T cells enriched from blood (not recorded which). The gene calls are TRBV5-1 and TRBJ1-1; D not resolved. This clonotype was obtained from a woman between 55 and 75 years old who had recovered from COVID-19. The CDR3: CASSLPGSGTEAFF. Written as DNA, the CDR3 is TGCGCCAGCAGCTTGCCAGGTAGTGGCACTGAAGCTTTCTTT. The whole variable domain, filled in from reference TRBV5-1 and TRBJ1-1, reads KAGVTQTPRYLIKTRGQQVTLSCSPISGHRSVSWYQQTPGQGLQFLFEYFSETQRNKGNFPGRFSGRQFSNSRSEMNVSTLELGDSALYLCASSLPGSGTEAFFGQGTRLTVV.